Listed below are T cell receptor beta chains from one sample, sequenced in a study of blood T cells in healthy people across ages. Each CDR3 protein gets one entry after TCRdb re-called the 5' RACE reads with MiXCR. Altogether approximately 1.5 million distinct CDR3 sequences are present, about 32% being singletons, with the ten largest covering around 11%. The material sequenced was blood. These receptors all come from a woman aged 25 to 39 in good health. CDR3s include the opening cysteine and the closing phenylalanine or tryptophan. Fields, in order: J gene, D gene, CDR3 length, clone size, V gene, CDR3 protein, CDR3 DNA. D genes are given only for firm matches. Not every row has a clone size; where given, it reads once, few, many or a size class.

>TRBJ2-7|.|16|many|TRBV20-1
CSARGPGGPSSYEQYF
TGCAGTGCTAGAGGCCCCGGGGGCCCCAGCTCCTACGAGCAGTACTTC
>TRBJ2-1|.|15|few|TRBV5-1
CASSLDRGDTMKQFF
TGCGCCAGCAGCTTGGACCGGGGGGACACAATGAAGCAGTTCTTC
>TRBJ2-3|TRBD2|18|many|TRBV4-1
CASSQKKAPSGGADTQYF
TGCGCCAGCAGCCAAAAAAAGGCCCCCAGCGGGGGGGCAGATACGCAGTATTTT
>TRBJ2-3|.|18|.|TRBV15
CATSRARGGRRGTDAQYF
TGTGCCACCAGCAGGGCGAGAGGGGGGCGTAGGGGCACAGATGCGCAGTATTTT
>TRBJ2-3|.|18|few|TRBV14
CASSLTPGAGLVPDTQYF
TGTGCCAGCAGCCTGACACCGGGGGCCGGACTAGTACCAGATACGCAGTATTTT
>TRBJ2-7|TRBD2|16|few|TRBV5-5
CASSLELATVTYEQYF
TGTGCCAGCAGCTTGGAACTAGCGACTGTGACCTACGAGCAGTACTTC
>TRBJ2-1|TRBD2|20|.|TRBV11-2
CASSFPEGGGGGRTYNEQFF
TGTGCCAGCAGCTTCCCCGAAGGTGGGGGCGGGGGGCGTACCTACAATGAGCAGTTCTTC
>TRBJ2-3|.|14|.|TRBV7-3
CVSSSPRDTDTQYF
TGTGTCAGCAGCTCGCCAAGAGACACAGATACGCAGTATTTT
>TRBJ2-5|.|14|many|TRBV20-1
CSAIPGVGRETQYF
TGCAGTGCTATACCCGGGGTTGGTAGGGAGACCCAGTACTTC
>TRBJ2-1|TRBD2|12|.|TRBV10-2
CASSPPGGFQFF
TGCGCCAGCAGTCCGCCCGGGGGGTTCCAGTTCTTC
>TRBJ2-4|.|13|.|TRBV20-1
CSVTELAKNIQYF
TGCAGTGTTACAGAACTAGCCAAAAACATTCAGTACTTC
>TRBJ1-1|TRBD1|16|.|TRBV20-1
CSARELGTGKNTEAFF
TGCAGTGCTAGAGAACTTGGGACAGGGAAGAACACTGAAGCTTTCTTT
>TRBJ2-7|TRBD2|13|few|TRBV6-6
CASRPLAGPEQYF
TGTGCCAGCAGGCCCCTAGCGGGCCCCGAGCAGTACTTC
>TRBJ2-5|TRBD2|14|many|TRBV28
CASSHPSGQETQYF
TGTGCCAGCAGCCATCCTAGCGGCCAAGAGACCCAGTACTTC
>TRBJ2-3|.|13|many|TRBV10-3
CAISVESTDTQYF
TGTGCCATCAGTGTCGAGAGCACAGATACGCAGTATTTT
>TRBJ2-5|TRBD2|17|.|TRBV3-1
CASSQGRAGATKETQYF
TGTGCCAGCAGCCAAGGACGAGCGGGGGCTACTAAAGAGACCCAGTACTTC
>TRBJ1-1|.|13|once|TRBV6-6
CASSAVEGGRAFF
TGTGCCAGCAGCGCCGTCGAGGGGGGTCGTGCTTTCTTT
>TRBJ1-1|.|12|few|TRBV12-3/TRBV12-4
CASSLGVGLAFF
TGTGCCAGCAGTTTGGGTGTGGGGCTCGCTTTCTTT
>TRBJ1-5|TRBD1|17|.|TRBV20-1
CSAFGDGTGTSNQPQHF
TGCAGTGCTTTTGGGGATGGGACAGGGACCAGCAATCAGCCCCAGCATTTT
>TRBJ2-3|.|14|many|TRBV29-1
CSAARGLQEITQYF
TGCAGCGCCGCCCGGGGACTCCAGGAGATTACGCAGTATTTT
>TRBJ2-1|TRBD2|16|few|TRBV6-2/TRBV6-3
CASSYGGLAGGPEQFF
TGTGCCAGCAGTTACGGGGGACTAGCGGGGGGGCCTGAGCAGTTCTTC
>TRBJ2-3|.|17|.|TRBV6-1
CASSEDEPSENTDTQYF
TGTGCCAGCAGTGAAGATGAGCCTAGCGAGAACACAGATACGCAGTATTTT
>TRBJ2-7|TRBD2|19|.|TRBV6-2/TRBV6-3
CASSHSTSGRALRSYEQYF
TGTGCCAGCAGTCACTCGACTAGCGGGAGGGCCTTGAGGTCCTACGAGCAGTACTTC
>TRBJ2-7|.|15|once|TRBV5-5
CASSLEPSLSYEQYF
TGTGCCAGCAGTCTTGAGCCCAGTTTGAGCTACGAGCAGTACTTC
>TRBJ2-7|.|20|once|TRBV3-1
CASSQESLGVVIDWYNEQYF
TGTGCCAGCAGCCAAGAATCCTTGGGCGTCGTCATAGATTGGTACAATGAGCAGTACTTC
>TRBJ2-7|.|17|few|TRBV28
CASSFGASEGSSYEQYF
TGTGCCAGCAGTTTCGGTGCGAGCGAGGGGAGCTCCTACGAGCAGTACTTC
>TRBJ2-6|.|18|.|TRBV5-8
CASSSSRKGSSGANVLTF
TGTGCCAGCAGCTCTTCCAGAAAGGGGAGCTCTGGGGCCAACGTCCTGACTTTC
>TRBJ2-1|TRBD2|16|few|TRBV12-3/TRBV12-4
CASSHLGLADNNEQFF
TGTGCCAGCAGTCACCTCGGACTAGCGGATAACAATGAGCAGTTCTTC
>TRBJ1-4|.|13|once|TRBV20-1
CSAIQGGREKLFF
TGCAGTGCTATCCAGGGTGGTCGGGAAAAACTGTTTTTT
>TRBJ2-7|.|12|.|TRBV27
CASSFSGTYLYF
TGTGCCAGCAGTTTTTCCGGGACTTATTTATACTTC
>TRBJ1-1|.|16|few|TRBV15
CATSRDGVGQNTEAFF
TGTGCCACCAGCAGAGATGGCGTCGGACAGAACACTGAAGCTTTCTTT
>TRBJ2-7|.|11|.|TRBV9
CASSTNNEQYF
TGTGCCAGCAGCACTAACAATGAGCAGTACTTC
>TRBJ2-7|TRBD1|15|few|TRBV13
CASSPRQGAPDEQYF
TGTGCCAGCAGCCCCCGACAGGGGGCACCGGACGAGCAGTACTTC
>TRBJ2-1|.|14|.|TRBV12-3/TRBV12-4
CASITGEGRSEQFF
TGTGCCAGCATTACCGGAGAAGGGAGGTCTGAGCAGTTCTTC
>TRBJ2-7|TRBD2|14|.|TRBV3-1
CASSQVAGRYEQYF
TGTGCCAGCAGCCAAGTAGCGGGTCGGTACGAGCAGTACTTC
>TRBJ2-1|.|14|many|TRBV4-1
CASSPRRSYNEQFF
TGCGCCAGCAGCCCTCGCCGCTCCTACAATGAGCAGTTCTTC
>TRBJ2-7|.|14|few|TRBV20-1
CSARDSPPQSEQYF
TGCAGTGCTAGAGATTCCCCCCCTCAAAGCGAGCAGTACTTC
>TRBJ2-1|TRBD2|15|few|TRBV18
CASSPLLAGYNEQFF
TGTGCCAGCTCACCGTTACTAGCGGGGTACAATGAGCAGTTCTTC
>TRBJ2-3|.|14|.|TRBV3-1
CASSQVLGADTQYF
TGTGCCAGCAGCCAAGTGTTGGGGGCAGATACGCAGTATTTT
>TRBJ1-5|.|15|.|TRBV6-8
CASSSRAGSRQPQHF
TGTGCCAGCAGTTCACGCGCCGGGAGCCGTCAGCCCCAGCATTTT
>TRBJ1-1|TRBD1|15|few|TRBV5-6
CASSYTGTGGSEAFF
TGTGCCAGCAGCTACACCGGGACAGGGGGTTCTGAAGCTTTCTTT
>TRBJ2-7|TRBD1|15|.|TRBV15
CATSRDPGQAYEQYF
TGTGCCACCAGCAGAGATCCGGGACAGGCCTACGAGCAGTACTTC
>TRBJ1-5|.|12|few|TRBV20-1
CSASDYYQPQHF
TGCAGTGCTTCGGACTACTATCAGCCCCAGCATTTT
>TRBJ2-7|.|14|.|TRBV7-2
CASSLVISGHEQYF
TGTGCCAGCAGCTTAGTTATTAGCGGACACGAGCAGTACTTC
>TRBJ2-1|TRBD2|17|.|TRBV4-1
CASGLSTGTTVLDEQFF
TGCGCCAGCGGCCTATCGACCGGGACTACCGTGCTCGATGAGCAGTTCTTC
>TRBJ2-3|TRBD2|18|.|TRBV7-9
CASSPLAGGYISTDTQYF
TGTGCCAGCAGCCCCTTGGCGGGGGGATATATTAGCACAGATACGCAGTATTTT
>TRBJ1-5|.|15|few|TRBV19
CASIRDGYSNQPQHF
TGTGCCAGTATCCGGGACGGCTATAGCAATCAGCCCCAGCATTTT
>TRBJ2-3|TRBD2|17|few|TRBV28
CASHGGLAGARTDTQYF
TGTGCCAGCCACGGGGGACTAGCGGGCGCCCGCACAGATACGCAGTATTTT